This T cell receptor beta chain was found in a study of beta chain features in type 1 diabetes. Whole-study results and caveats: Any HLA-type effect on TCRB rearrangement remained unresolved here. The study found moderately but significantly shorter TCRB CDR3s in all four CD4+ subsets of Type 1 diabetes patients.

Since all of the isolated RNA was reverse transcribed, expressed TCRB transcripts were what got sequenced. TCRdb keeps only in-frame clones here, not all; method: immunoSEQ multiplex PCR. The sample has 300,000 to 350,000 clones, around a fifth seen once. This clone was picked up a small number of times. Its target is unknown. Germline-derived CDR1 and CDR2 are LGHNA and YNFKEQ. This CDR3 has 16 residues. Trimming pared 1 base from V and 1 base from J, leaving 12 bases between. The receptor's source is a woman between 18 and 29 years old in good health. The sequencing sample was made of naive CD4+ T cells from blood. The gene calls are TRBV4-2 and TRBJ2-3, with D possibly TRBD1 on 5 matching bases. CDR3 nucleotide sequence: TGTGCCAGCAGCCAAGTGCAGGGCGTCGGCACAGATACGCAGTATTTT. Its translation: CASSQVQGVGTDTQYF.